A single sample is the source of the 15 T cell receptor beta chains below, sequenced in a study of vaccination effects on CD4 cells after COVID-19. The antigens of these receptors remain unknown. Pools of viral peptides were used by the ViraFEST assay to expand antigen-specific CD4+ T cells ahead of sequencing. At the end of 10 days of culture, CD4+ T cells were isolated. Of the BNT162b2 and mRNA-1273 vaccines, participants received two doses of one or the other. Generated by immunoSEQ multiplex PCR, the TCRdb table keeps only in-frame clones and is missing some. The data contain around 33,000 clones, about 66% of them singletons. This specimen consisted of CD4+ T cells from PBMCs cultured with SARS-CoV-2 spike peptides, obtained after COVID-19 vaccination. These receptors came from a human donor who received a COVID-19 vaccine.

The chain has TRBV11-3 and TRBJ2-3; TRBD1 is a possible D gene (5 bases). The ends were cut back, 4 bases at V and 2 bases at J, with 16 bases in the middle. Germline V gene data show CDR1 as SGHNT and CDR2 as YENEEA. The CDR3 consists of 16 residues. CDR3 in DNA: TGTGCCAGCAGCTCCCGGTGGGGCAAACTCACAGATACGCAGTATTTT. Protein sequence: CASSSRWGKLTDTQYF.

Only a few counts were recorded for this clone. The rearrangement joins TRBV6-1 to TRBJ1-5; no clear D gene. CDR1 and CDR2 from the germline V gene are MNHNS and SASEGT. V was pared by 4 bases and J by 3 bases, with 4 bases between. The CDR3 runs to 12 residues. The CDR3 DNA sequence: TGTGCCAGCAGTGGGTACAATCAGCCCCAGCATTTT. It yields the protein CASSGYNQPQHF.

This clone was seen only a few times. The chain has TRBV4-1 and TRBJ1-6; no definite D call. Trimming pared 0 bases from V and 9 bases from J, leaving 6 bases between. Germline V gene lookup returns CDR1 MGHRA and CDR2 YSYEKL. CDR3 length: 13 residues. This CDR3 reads CASSQDFGSPLHF. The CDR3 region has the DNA TGCGCCAGCAGCCAAGATTTTGGTTCACCCCTCCACTTT.

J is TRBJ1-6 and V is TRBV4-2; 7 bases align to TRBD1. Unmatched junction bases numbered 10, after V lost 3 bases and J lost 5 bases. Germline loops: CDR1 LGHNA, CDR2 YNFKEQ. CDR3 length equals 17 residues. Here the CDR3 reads CASSQGPFGTDNSPLHF. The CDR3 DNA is TGTGCCAGCAGCCAGGGTCCATTTGGGACAGATAATTCACCCCTCCACTTT.

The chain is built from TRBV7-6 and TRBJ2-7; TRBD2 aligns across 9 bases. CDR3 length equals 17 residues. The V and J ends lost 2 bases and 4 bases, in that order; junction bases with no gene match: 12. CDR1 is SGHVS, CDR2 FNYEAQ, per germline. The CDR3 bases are TGTGCCAGCAGCTTAAGCGCTGGGGGACTAGCCTTGTACGAGCAGTACTTC. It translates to CASSLSAGGLALYEQYF.

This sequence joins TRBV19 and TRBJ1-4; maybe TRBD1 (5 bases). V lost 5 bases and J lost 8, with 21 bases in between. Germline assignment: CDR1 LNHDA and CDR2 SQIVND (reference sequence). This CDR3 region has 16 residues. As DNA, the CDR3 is TGTGCCAGTAGTCCGGAGGCAGGGTCGCTATGGGAAAAACTGTTTTTT. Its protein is CASSPEAGSLWEKLFF.

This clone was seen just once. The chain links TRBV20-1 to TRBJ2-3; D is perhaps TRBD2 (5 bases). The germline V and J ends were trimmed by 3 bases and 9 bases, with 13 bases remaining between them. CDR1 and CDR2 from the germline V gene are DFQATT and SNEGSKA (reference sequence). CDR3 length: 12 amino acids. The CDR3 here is CSASLLENTQYF. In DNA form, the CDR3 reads TGCAGTGCTAGTCTACTAGAGAACACGCAGTATTTT.

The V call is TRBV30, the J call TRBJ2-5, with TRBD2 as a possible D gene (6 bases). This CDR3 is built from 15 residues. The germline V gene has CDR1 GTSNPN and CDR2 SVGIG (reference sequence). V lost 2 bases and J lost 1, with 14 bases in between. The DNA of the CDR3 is TGTGCCTGGAGTCTGGGGGGAGCCCCCCAAGAGACCCAGTACTTC. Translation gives CAWSLGGAPQETQYF.

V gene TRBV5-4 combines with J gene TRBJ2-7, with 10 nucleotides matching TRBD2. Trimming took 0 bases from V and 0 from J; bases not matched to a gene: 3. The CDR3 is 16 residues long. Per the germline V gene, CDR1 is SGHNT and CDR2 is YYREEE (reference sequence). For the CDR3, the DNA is TGTGCCAGCAGCTTGGCTCCTAGCGGGAGCTCCTACGAGCAGTACTTC. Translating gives CASSLAPSGSSYEQYF.

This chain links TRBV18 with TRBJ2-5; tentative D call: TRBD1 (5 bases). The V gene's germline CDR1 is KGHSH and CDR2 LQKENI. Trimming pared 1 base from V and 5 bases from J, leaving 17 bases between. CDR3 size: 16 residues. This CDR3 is CASSPRASRVGETQYF. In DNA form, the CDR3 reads TGTGCCAGCTCACCACGAGCCAGCAGGGTTGGTGAGACCCAGTACTTC.

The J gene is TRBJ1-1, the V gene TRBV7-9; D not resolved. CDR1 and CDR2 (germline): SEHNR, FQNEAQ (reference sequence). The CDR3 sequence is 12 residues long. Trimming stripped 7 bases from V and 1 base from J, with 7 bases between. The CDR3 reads CASIGGNTEAFF. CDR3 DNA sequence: TGTGCCAGCATAGGAGGGAACACTGAAGCTTTCTTT.

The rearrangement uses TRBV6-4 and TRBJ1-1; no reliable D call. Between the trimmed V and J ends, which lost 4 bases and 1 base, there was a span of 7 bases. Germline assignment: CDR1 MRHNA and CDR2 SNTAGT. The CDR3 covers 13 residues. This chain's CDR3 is CASSAEENTEAFF. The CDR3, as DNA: TGTGCCAGCAGTGCAGAGGAGAACACTGAAGCTTTCTTT.

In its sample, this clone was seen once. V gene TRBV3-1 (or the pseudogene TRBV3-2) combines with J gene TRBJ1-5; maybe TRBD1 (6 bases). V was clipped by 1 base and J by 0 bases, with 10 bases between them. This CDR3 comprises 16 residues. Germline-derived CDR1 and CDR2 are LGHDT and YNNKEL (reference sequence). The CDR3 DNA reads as TGTGCCAGCAGCCAAGGGGGGGCCCTTAGCAATCAGCCCCAGCATTTT. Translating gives CASSQGGALSNQPQHF.

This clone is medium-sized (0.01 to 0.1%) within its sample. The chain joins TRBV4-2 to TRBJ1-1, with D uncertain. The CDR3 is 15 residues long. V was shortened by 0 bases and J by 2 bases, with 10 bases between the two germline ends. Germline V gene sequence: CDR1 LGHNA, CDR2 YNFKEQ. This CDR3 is CASSQDWQDNTEAFF. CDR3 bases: TGTGCCAGCAGCCAAGATTGGCAGGACAACACTGAAGCTTTCTTT.

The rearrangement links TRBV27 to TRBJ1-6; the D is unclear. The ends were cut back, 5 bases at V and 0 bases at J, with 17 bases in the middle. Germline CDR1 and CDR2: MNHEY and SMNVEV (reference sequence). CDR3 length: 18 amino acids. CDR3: CASSEGGAGRSYNSPLHF. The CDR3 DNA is TGTGCCAGCAGTGAGGGAGGCGCCGGACGCTCCTATAATTCACCCCTCCACTTT.